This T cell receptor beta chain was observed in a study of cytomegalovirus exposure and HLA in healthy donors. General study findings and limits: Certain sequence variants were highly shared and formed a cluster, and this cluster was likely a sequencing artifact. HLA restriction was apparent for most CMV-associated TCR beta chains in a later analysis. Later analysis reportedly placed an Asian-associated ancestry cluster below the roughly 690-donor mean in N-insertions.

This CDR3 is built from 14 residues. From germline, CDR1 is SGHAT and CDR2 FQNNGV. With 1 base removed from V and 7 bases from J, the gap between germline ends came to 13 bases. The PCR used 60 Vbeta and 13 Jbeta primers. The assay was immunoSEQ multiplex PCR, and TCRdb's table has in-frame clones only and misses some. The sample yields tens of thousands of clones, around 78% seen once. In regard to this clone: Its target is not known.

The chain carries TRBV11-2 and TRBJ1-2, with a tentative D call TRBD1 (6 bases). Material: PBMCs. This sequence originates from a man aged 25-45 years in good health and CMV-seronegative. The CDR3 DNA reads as TGTGCCAGCAGCTTAGTTGTGGGGGCGGTTGGCTACACCTTC. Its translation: CASSLVVGAVGYTF.